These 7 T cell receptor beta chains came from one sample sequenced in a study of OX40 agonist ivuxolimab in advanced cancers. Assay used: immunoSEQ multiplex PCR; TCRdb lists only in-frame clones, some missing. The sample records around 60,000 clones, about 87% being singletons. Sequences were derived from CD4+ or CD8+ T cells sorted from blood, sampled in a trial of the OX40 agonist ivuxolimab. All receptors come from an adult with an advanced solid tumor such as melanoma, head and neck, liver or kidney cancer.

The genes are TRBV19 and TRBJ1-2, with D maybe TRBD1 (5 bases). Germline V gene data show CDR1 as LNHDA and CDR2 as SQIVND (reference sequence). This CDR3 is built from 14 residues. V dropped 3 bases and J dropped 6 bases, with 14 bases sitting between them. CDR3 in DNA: TGTGCCAGTAGTATTCGTTCAGGGAGAAATGGCTACACCTTC. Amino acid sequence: CASSIRSGRNGYTF.

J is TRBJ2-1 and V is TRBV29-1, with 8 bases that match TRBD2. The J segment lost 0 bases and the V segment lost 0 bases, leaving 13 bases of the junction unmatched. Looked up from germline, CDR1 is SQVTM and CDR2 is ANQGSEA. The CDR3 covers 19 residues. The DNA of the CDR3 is TGCAGCGTTGAAGATCCCCTAGCGGGTCCACTCCGCTCCTACAATGAGCAGTTCTTC. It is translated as CSVEDPLAGPLRSYNEQFF.

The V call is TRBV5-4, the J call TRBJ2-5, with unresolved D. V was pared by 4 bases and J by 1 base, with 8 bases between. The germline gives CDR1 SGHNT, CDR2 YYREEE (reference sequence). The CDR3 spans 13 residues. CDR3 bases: TGTGCCAGCAGCGGCGGAACCCAAGAGACCCAGTACTTC. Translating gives CASSGGTQETQYF.

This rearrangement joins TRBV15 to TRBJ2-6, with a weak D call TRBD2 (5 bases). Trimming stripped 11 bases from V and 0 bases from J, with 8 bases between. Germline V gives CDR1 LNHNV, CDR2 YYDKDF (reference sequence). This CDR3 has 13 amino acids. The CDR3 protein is CAAGRSGANVLTF. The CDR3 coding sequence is TGTGCCGCGGGTCGCTCTGGGGCCAACGTCCTGACTTTC.

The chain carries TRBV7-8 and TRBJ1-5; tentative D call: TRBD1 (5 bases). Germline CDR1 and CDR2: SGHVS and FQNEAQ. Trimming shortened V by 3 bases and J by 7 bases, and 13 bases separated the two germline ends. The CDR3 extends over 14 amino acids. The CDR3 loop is CASSLAWGGQPQHF. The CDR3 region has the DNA TGTGCCAGCAGCTTGGCGTGGGGCGGGCAGCCCCAGCATTTT.

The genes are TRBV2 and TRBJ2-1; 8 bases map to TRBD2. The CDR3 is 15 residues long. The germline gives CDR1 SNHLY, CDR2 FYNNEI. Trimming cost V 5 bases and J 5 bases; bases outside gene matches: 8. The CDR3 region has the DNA TGTGCCAGCAGTCCTCGGGGGGGCGCTAACAATGAGCAGTTCTTC. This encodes CASSPRGGANNEQFF.

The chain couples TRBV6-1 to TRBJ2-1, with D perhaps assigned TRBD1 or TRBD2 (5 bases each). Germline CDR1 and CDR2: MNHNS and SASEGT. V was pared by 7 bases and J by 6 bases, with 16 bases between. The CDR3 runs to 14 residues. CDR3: CASIRDRGANEQFF. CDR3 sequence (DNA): TGTGCCAGCATCCGGGACCGAGGGGCCAATGAGCAGTTCTTC.